Listed here are 26 T cell receptor beta chains from one sample, sequenced in a study of T cell responses to AZD1222 COVID-19 vaccine. The assay was immunoSEQ multiplex PCR, and TCRdb's table has in-frame clones only and misses some. Here the sample spans about 42,000 clones, approximately 89% being singletons. This material consisted of peripheral blood, taken 28 days after the second AZD1222 dose. These TCRs come from an adult who received the AZD1222 COVID-19 vaccine.

The chain has TRBV19 and TRBJ1-5; no clear D gene. This CDR3 is built from 14 residues. Looked up from germline, CDR1 is LNHDA and CDR2 is SQIVND (reference sequence). Deletions cut 4 bases from V and 0 bases from J, with 7 bases between. CDR3 residues: CASSKQDSNQPQHF. The DNA of the CDR3 is TGTGCCAGTAGTAAACAAGATAGCAATCAGCCCCAGCATTTT.

The chain employs TRBV14 and TRBJ2-1; 14 nucleotides align to TRBD2. Germline lookup yields CDR1 SGHDN and CDR2 FVKESK. This CDR3 comprises 17 residues. V gave up 1 base and J gave up 8 bases; unmatched junction bases: 7. CDR3: CASSQGGTSGSYDEQFF. The CDR3 DNA follows: TGTGCCAGCAGCCAAGGCGGGACTAGCGGGAGCTATGATGAGCAGTTCTTC. The full variable domain, in which reference TRBV14 and TRBJ2-1 provide the parts outside the CDR3, is EAGVTQFPSHSVIEKGQTVTLRCDPISGHDNLYWYRRVMGKEIKFLLHFVKESKQDESGMPNNRFLAERTGGTYSTLKVQPAELEDSGVYFCASSQGGTSGSYDEQFFGPGTRLTVL.

The V gene is TRBV7-2, the J gene TRBJ2-1; 12 bases agree with TRBD2. Germline values: CDR1 SGHTA, CDR2 FQGNSA. The CDR3 has 15 amino acids. With 7 bases clipped from V and 7 bases from J, the junction kept 8 bases outside the gene matches. In DNA form, the CDR3 reads TGTGCCAGCACCCTAGCGGGAGGGACGGGGAATGAGCAGTTCTTC. Its protein is CASTLAGGTGNEQFF.

This clone was detected only once. The chain recombines TRBV9 with TRBJ1-3, with 8 bases that match TRBD1. The V gene end was trimmed by 4 bases and the J gene end by 4 bases; junction bases not matched to a gene: 7. Germline CDR1 reads SGDLS; CDR2 reads YYNGEE. The CDR3 consists of 15 residues. CDR3 DNA: TGTGCCAGCAGCTTCCAGGGGGCCCGGGGAAACACCATATATTTT. This gives the protein CASSFQGARGNTIYF.

This chain connects TRBV3-1 (or the pseudogene TRBV3-2) to TRBJ2-2, with D possibly being TRBD2 (5 bases). Trimming shortened V by 4 bases and J by 6 bases, and 9 bases separated the two germline ends. The CDR3 runs to 13 residues. CDR1 LGHDT and CDR2 YNNKEL come from the germline V gene (reference sequence). CDR3 DNA sequence: TGTGCCAGCAGCCTCGGGCGGGCCGGGGAGCTGTTTTTT. It specifies CASSLGRAGELFF.

The J gene is TRBJ2-2, the V gene TRBV11-2, with 8 bases that match TRBD1. The CDR3 sequence is 17 residues long. CDR1 is SGHAT and CDR2 is FQNNGV in the germline V gene. The trim removed 1 base at V and 4 bases at J, leaving 8 bases unmatched. Here the CDR3 reads CASSLGTGPVGTGELFF. The CDR3 DNA is TGTGCCAGCAGCTTAGGGACAGGGCCAGTGGGCACCGGGGAGCTGTTTTTT.

V is TRBV12-3 or TRBV12-4 and J is TRBJ1-2; no clear D. This CDR3 contains 12 residues. Trimming took off 3 bases at V and 8 bases at J, with 10 bases between the two ends. This CDR3 reads CASSLGAGGYTF. The CDR3 DNA reads as TGTGCCAGCAGTTTGGGAGCCGGGGGCTACACCTTC.

The chain has TRBV10-3 and TRBJ1-2; D possibly corresponds to TRBD1 (6 bases). Trimming shortened V by 0 bases and J by 6 bases, and 11 bases separated the two germline ends. The CDR3 has 14 amino acids. The V gene's germline CDR1 is ENHRY and CDR2 SYGVKD. The CDR3 sequence: CAISESETGNGYTF. The CDR3 DNA follows: TGTGCCATCAGTGAGTCTGAGACAGGCAATGGCTACACCTTC.

The chain is built from TRBV7-9 and TRBJ2-7, with 7 bases matching TRBD1. Looked up from germline, CDR1 is SEHNR and CDR2 is FQNEAQ (reference sequence). V was pared by 5 bases and J by 3 bases, with 7 bases of the junction left unmatched. The CDR3 sequence is 14 residues long. CDR3 region: CASSHRDRNYEQYF. The CDR3 bases are TGTGCCAGCAGCCACCGGGACAGAAACTACGAGCAGTACTTC.

The sample holds one count of this clone. The chain uses TRBV4-2 and TRBJ2-3; D may be TRBD1 (6 bases). CDR3 size: 16 residues. V shed 4 bases and J shed 0 bases, with 14 bases lying between them. Germline V gene lookup returns CDR1 LGHNA and CDR2 YNFKEQ. The CDR3 DNA is TGTGCCAGCAGCCCCCGGACAGACGCTAGCACAGATACGCAGTATTTT. Its translation is CASSPRTDASTDTQYF.

The chain is built from TRBV3-1 (or the pseudogene TRBV3-2) and TRBJ2-3, with TRBD1 as a possible D gene (5 bases). This CDR3 region has 14 residues. The germline V gene encodes CDR1 LGHDT and CDR2 YNNKEL (reference sequence). Trimming shortened V by 2 bases and J by 11 bases, and 17 bases separated the two germline ends. The chain's CDR3 is CASSQTSQGQGQYF. In nucleotides, the CDR3 is TGTGCCAGCAGCCAAACTTCGCAGGGTCAGGGGCAGTATTTT.

The chain carries TRBV12-2 and TRBJ1-1; the DNA was not compared with TRBD1, the D call given in the table. TRBV12-2 is reported as a pseudogene. The CDR3 is 17 residues long. DNA of the CDR3: TGTGCAAGTCGCTTAACTACAGGGGGCGCATTGGACACTGAAGCTTTCTTT. Amino acids: CASRLTTGGALDTEAFF.

The chain uses TRBV6-5 and TRBJ1-5; possibly TRBD1 for D (6 bases). The germline V gene has CDR1 MNHEY and CDR2 SVGAGI. The CDR3 extends over 13 amino acids. V gave up 10 bases and J gave up 9 bases, with 19 bases separating them. Written as DNA, the CDR3 is TGTGCCACAGCCCGTTGGGGGGCCGGGCCCCAGCATTTT. Its protein product is CATARWGAGPQHF.

The CDR3 sequence: CASSLQGGMAGELFF. CDR3 bases: TGTGCCAGTAGTCTACAGGGCGGAATGGCCGGGGAGCTGTTTTTT. The V gene is TRBV19, the J gene TRBJ2-2, with D perhaps TRBD1 (6 bases). Trimming took 5 bases from V and 6 from J, leaving 16 bases between them. Germline CDR1 reads LNHDA; CDR2 reads SQIVND (reference sequence). The CDR3 totals 15 residues.

The rearrangement links TRBV7-2 to TRBJ2-3, with TRBD2 identical over 15 bases. Unmatched junction bases numbered 6, after V lost 5 bases and J lost 6 bases. CDR1 is SGHTA, CDR2 FQGNSA, per germline. CDR3 length: 16 amino acids. The CDR3 DNA is TGTGCCAGCAGCCAAGGACTAGCGGGGGGGGCGGATACGCAGTATTTT. Protein product: CASSQGLAGGADTQYF.

This chain uses TRBV5-1 with TRBJ2-7; 7 nucleotides line up with TRBD2. The CDR3 sequence is 14 residues long. With 3 bases clipped from V and 2 bases from J, the junction kept 5 bases outside the gene matches. Per the germline V gene, CDR1 is SGHRS and CDR2 is YFSETQ. This chain's CDR3 is CASSYSGGAYEQYF. The CDR3 nucleotides read TGCGCCAGCAGCTACTCGGGGGGAGCCTACGAGCAGTACTTC.

The chain joins TRBV5-5 to TRBJ1-5, with D uncertain. The germline CDR1 and CDR2 sequences are SGHKS and YYEKEE (reference sequence). V lost 2 bases and J 8 bases, leaving 8 bases between the germline ends. The CDR3 runs to 12 residues. For the CDR3, the DNA is TGTGCCAGCAGCTTCAGAGGTGAGCCCCAGCATTTT. Translation gives CASSFRGEPQHF. The whole variable domain, remainder taken from reference TRBV5-5 and TRBJ1-5, is DAGVTQSPTHLIKTRGQQVTLRCSPISGHKSVSWYQQVLGQGPQFIFQYYEKEERGRGNFPDRFSARQFPNYSSELNVNALLLGDSALYLCASSFRGEPQHFGDGTRLSIL.

The chain couples TRBV9 to TRBJ2-2; D is perhaps TRBD1 (5 bases). The CDR3 contains 16 residues. Germline CDR1 is SGDLS and CDR2 is YYNGEE. Trimming took 0 bases from V and 4 from J, leaving 13 bases between them. The CDR3 region has the DNA TGTGCCAGCAGCGTAGGGGGCAGCCCGGGCACCGGGGAGCTGTTTTTT. Translated: CASSVGGSPGTGELFF. The full variable domain, completed using reference TRBV9 and TRBJ2-2, is DSGVTQTPKHLITATGQRVTLRCSPRSGDLSVYWYQQSLDQGLQFLIQYYNGEERAKGNILERFSAQQFPDLHSELNLSSLELGDSALYFCASSVGGSPGTGELFFGEGSRLTVL.

This chain connects TRBV19 to TRBJ2-1; 7 bases align to TRBD1. CDR3 length: 14 residues. The J segment lost 9 bases and the V segment lost 5 bases, leaving 10 bases of the junction unmatched. Germline V lookup: CDR1 LNHDA, CDR2 SQIVND (reference sequence). CDR3 in DNA: TGTGCCAGTAGTGTAAGACAGGGCTACGGTGAGCAGTTCTTC. Translating gives CASSVRQGYGEQFF.

The genes are TRBV29-1 and TRBJ2-3; maybe TRBD1 (6 bases). V shed 3 bases and J shed 3 bases, with 10 bases lying between them. The CDR3 runs to 13 residues. Germline values: CDR1 SQVTM, CDR2 ANQGSEA. CDR3 DNA sequence: TGCAGCGTTGAGGGGGCTGAGACAGATACGCAGTATTTT. The encoded protein is CSVEGAETDTQYF.

This chain links TRBV19 with TRBJ1-5, with D perhaps TRBD1 (6 bases). The CDR3 contains 16 residues. V was cut by 7 bases and J by 1 base, with 17 bases left in between. From germline, CDR1 is LNHDA and CDR2 SQIVND (reference sequence). CDR3 region: CASIGGGTASNQPQHF. The CDR3 coding sequence is TGTGCCAGTATAGGGGGGGGAACAGCAAGCAATCAGCCCCAGCATTTT.

The rearrangement uses TRBV30 and TRBJ1-5, with a possible D match to TRBD1 (5 bases). CDR3 size: 13 residues. The V gene lost 1 base and the J gene lost 4 bases, with 8 bases spanning the gap. Germline CDR1 GTSNPN, CDR2 SVGIG (reference sequence). CDR3: CAWSGDGNQPQHF. CDR3 DNA sequence: TGTGCCTGGAGTGGGGACGGGAATCAGCCCCAGCATTTT.

This rearrangement joins TRBV15 to TRBJ1-4; TRBD1 aligns across 11 bases. The V gene's germline CDR1 is LNHNV and CDR2 YYDKDF (reference sequence). The V gene end was trimmed by 0 bases and the J gene end by 0 bases; junction bases not matched to a gene: 6. The CDR3 contains 19 residues. The CDR3 loop is CATSRDPGTGGATNEKLFF. The CDR3 DNA reads TGTGCCACCAGCAGAGATCCGGGGACAGGGGGAGCAACTAATGAAAAACTGTTTTTT.

The genes are TRBV29-1 and TRBJ2-7, with TRBD2 as a possible D gene (5 bases). This CDR3 is built from 13 residues. Between the trimmed V and J ends, which lost 0 bases and 2 bases, there was a span of 8 bases. From germline, CDR1 is SQVTM and CDR2 ANQGSEA. CDR3 in amino acids: CSVEDPGTYEQYF. In DNA form, the CDR3 reads TGCAGCGTTGAAGATCCCGGGACCTACGAGCAGTACTTC.

The rearrangement uses TRBV7-9 and TRBJ1-1, with 7 bases that match TRBD1. The length of the CDR3 is 15 residues. Trimming cost V 4 bases and J 4 bases; bases outside gene matches: 9. Germline V gene lookup returns CDR1 SEHNR and CDR2 FQNEAQ (reference sequence). The CDR3 DNA is TGTGCCAGCAGCTCACAGGGGATGGTGGGCACTGAAGCTTTCTTT. This translates into CASSSQGMVGTEAFF.

The chain joins TRBV5-1 to TRBJ1-2; 7 positions agree with TRBD1. The CDR3 consists of 16 residues. CDR1 SGHRS and CDR2 YFSETQ come from the germline V gene. Trimming at V came to 0 bases and at J to 8 bases, leaving 13 bases not matched to a gene. The CDR3 DNA sequence: TGCGCCAGCAGCTTGGAGGGGGCGGTTTCCCTTGTCGGCTACACCTTC. Protein product: CASSLEGAVSLVGYTF.